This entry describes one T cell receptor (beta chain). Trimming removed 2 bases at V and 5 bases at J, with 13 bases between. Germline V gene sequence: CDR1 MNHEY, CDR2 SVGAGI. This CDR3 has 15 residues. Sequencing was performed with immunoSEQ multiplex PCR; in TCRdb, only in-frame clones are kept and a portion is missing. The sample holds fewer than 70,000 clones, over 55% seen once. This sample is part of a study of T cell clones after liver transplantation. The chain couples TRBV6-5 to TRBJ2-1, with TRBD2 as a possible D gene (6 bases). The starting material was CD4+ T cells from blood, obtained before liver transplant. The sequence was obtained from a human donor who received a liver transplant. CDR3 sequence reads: CASSYRGTTDNEQFF. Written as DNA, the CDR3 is TGTGCCAGCAGTTACCGCGGGACGACCGACAATGAGCAGTTCTTC.